The TCR beta chain described here comes from a study of long-term antiretroviral therapy in people with HIV. Sequencing used immunoSEQ v3.0 at survey level. The method was immunoSEQ multiplex PCR; TCRdb's version includes in-frame clones alone and lacks a portion of them. The sample lists 8,000 or so clones, approximately 81% seen once, with about 15% in the top ten. A minimum of one pre-ART and two post-ART PBMC samples existed for each donor. Specimen: unsorted PBMCs, collected about 2.5 years before starting antiretroviral therapy. The source of this sequence is a middle-aged man with HIV.

CDR3 sequence (DNA): TGTGCCAGCAGCCCGGTCTATGAGGGCGGGACAGAGAGGAAAGATACGCAGTATTTT. It is translated as CASSPVYEGGTERKDTQYF. The V and J genes are TRBV5-6 and TRBJ2-3, with D tentatively TRBD1 (7 bases). In germline, CDR1 is SGHDT, CDR2 YYEEEE. CDR3 length: 19 residues. The germline V and J ends were trimmed by 4 bases and 5 bases, with 29 bases remaining between them. The full variable domain, completed using reference TRBV5-6 and TRBJ2-3, is DAGVTQSPTHLIKTRGQQVTLRCSPKSGHDTVSWYQQALGQGPQFIFQYYEEEERQRGNFPDRFSGHQFPNYSSELNVNALLLGDSALYLCASSPVYEGGTERKDTQYFGPGTRLTVL.